The rows below give T cell receptor beta chains drawn from one sample of a study of T cell responses to AZD1222 COVID-19 vaccine. Using immunoSEQ multiplex PCR, the repertoire was profiled, and TCRdb retains in-frame clones only, with some absent. The sample records roughly 140,000 clones, around 90% being singletons. This material consisted of peripheral blood, taken 28 days after the second AZD1222 dose. All receptors derive from an adult who received the AZD1222 COVID-19 vaccine. CDR3s include the opening cysteine and the closing phenylalanine or tryptophan. A D gene is named only where the DNA matches it firmly. Clone size is shown for a subset of rows, as once, few, many or a class of expanded clone.

cdr3_aa cdr3_nt d_call j_call v_call clone_size
CASTGGSGQPQHF TGTGCCAGCACAGGGGGCTCGGGTCAGCCCCAGCATTTT TRBD1 TRBJ1-5 TRBV6-6 NA
CASSSPGTQGGTDTQYF TGTGCCAGCAGTTCGCCCGGGACCCAAGGGGGCACAGATACGCAGTATTTT NA TRBJ2-3 TRBV28 NA
CASSSPWDRTDTQYF TGTGCCAGCAGCTCCCCCTGGGACCGCACAGATACGCAGTATTTT NA TRBJ2-3 TRBV11-2 once
CASSEVDRGLRLRNTIYF TGTGCCAGCAGTGAAGTGGACAGGGGGCTAAGGTTGCGAAACACCATATATTTT TRBD1 TRBJ1-3 TRBV6-1 NA
CASRREGRPGELFF TGCGCCAGCAGACGGGAGGGCCGTCCCGGGGAGCTGTTTTTT TRBD2 TRBJ2-2 TRBV10-2 NA
CASSYAGQNQPQHF TGTGCCAGCAGTTACGCGGGACAAAATCAGCCCCAGCATTTT NA TRBJ1-5 TRBV6-5 NA
CASNSRGPYNEQFF TGTGCCAGCAACTCGCGGGGGCCCTACAATGAGCAGTTCTTC NA TRBJ2-1 TRBV28 once
CASSLPDREATGYTF TGTGCCAGTAGTTTACCAGACAGGGAGGCTACGGGCTACACCTTC TRBD1 TRBJ1-2 TRBV19 NA
CASSFTGQSSYNEQFF TGTGCCAGCAGCTTCACGGGGCAGAGCTCCTACAATGAGCAGTTCTTC NA TRBJ2-1 TRBV5-5 NA
CASSYSRPGTGELFF TGTGCCAGCAGTTACTCGAGACCGGGCACCGGGGAGCTGTTTTTT NA TRBJ2-2 TRBV6-5 NA
CASSSRQGPNSPLHF TGTGCCAGCAGCTCTAGACAGGGACCTAATTCACCCCTCCACTTT TRBD1 TRBJ1-6 TRBV7-6 NA
CASSQGPPGLAGHEQFF TGTGCCAGCAGCCAAGGGCCGCCGGGACTAGCGGGACACGAGCAGTTCTTC TRBD2 TRBJ2-1 TRBV3-1/TRBV3-2 NA
CAWTPRTRGLLNTEAFF TGTGCCTGGACTCCTAGGACGAGGGGCCTATTGAACACTGAAGCTTTCTTT NA TRBJ1-1 TRBV30 NA
CASSYLGQGGVDEQFF TGTGCCAGCAGTTACTTGGGACAGGGTGGGGTCGATGAGCAGTTCTTC TRBD1 TRBJ2-1 TRBV6-2/TRBV6-3 few
CASSLIAGGHTEAFF TGCGCCAGCAGCTTGATAGCAGGCGGCCACACTGAAGCTTTCTTT NA TRBJ1-1 TRBV5-1 NA
CSGSSTTEAFF TGCAGTGGCTCCTCTACCACTGAAGCTTTCTTT NA TRBJ1-1 TRBV20-1 NA